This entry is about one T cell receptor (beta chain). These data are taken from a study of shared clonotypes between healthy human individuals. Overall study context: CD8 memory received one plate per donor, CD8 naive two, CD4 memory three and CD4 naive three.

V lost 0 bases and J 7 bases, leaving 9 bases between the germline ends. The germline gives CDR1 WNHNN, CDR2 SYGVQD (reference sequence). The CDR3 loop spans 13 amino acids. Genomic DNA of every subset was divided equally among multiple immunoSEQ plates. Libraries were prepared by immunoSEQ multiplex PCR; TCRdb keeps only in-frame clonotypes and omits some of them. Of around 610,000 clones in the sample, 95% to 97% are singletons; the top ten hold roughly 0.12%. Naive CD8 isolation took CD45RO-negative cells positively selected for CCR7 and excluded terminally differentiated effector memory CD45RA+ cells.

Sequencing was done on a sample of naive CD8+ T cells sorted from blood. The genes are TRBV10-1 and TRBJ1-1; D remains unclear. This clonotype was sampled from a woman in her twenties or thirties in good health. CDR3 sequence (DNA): TGCGCCAGCAGTGAGTCGGCGGCAGGTGAAGCTTTCTTT. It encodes CASSESAAGEAFF.